The sequence of this T cell receptor (beta chain) was determined in a study of T-cell reconstitution after alpha-beta-depleted transplantation in children. This clonotype has at least ten counts. Unique molecular identifiers were used to barcode this TCRbeta library. TCRdb passed the PCR reads through MiXCR, listing each CDR3 protein once. Here the sample spans a few hundred thousand distinct CDR3 sequences, under 15% being singletons. Germline V gene data show CDR1 as SEHNR and CDR2 as FQNEAQ (reference sequence). V was clipped by 7 bases and J by 4 bases; unmatched bases: 10. CDR3 length equals 14 residues.

The V gene is TRBV7-9, the J gene TRBJ2-7; TRBD2 agrees at 7 bases. Sequencing used PBMCs from the stem cell graft donor, obtained from the stem cell graft. The sequence was obtained from a human donor who donated a stem cell graft to a child with combined immunodeficiency. The CDR3 reads CASIPPGGGYEQYF. The CDR3 coding sequence is TGTGCCAGCATTCCTCCCGGGGGAGGGTACGAGCAGTACTTC.